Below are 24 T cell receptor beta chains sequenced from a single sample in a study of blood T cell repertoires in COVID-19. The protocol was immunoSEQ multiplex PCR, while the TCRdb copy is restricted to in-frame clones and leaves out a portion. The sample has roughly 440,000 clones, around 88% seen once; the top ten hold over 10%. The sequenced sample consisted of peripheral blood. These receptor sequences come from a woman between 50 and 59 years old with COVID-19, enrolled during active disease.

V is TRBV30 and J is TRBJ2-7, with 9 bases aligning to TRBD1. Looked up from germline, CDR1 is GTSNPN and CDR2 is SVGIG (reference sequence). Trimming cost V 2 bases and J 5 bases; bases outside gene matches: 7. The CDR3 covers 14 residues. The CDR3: CAWSSGQGDDEQYF. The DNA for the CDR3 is TGTGCCTGGAGTTCGGGACAGGGCGACGACGAGCAGTACTTC.

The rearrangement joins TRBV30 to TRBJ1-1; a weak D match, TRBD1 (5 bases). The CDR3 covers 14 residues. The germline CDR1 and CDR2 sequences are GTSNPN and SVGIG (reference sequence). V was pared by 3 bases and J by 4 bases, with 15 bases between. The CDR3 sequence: CAWSSTGLGTEAFF. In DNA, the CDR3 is TGTGCCTGGAGCTCTACAGGTTTGGGCACTGAAGCTTTCTTT.

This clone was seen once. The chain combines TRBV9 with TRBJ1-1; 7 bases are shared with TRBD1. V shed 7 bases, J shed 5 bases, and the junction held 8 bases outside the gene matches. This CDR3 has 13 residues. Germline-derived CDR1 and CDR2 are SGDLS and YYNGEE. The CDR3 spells CASSQTGITEAFF. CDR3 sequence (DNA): TGTGCCAGCTCCCAGACAGGGATAACTGAAGCTTTCTTT.

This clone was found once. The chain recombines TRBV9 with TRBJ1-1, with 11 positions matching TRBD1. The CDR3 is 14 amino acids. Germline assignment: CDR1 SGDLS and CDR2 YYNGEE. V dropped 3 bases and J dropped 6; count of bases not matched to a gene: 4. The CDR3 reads CASSARGQGAEAFF. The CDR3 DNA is TGTGCCAGCAGCGCCAGGGGACAGGGGGCTGAAGCTTTCTTT. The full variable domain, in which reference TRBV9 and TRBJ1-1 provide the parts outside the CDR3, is DSGVTQTPKHLITATGQRVTLRCSPRSGDLSVYWYQQSLDQGLQFLIQYYNGEERAKGNILERFSAQQFPDLHSELNLSSLELGDSALYFCASSARGQGAEAFFGQGTRLTVV.

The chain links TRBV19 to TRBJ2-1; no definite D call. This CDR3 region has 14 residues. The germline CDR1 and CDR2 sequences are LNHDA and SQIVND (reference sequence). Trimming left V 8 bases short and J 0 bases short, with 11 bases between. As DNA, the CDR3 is TGTGCCAGTGGTGAGAGAGGCTCCTACAATGAGCAGTTCTTC. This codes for CASGERGSYNEQFF.

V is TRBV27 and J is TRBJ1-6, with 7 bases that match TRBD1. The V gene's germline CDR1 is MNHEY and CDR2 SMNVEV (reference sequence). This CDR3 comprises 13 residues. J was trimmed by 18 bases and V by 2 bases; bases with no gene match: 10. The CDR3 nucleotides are TGTGCCAGCAGTTTAGCCCCAGGGGGTTCTGCCCACTTT. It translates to CASSLAPGGSAHF.

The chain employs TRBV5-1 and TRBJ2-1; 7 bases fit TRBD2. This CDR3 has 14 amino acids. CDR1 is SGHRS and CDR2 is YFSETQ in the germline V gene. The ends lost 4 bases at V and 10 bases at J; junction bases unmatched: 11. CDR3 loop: CASSLGLTMGEQFF. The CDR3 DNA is TGCGCCAGCAGCCTGGGACTAACCATGGGGGAGCAGTTCTTC.

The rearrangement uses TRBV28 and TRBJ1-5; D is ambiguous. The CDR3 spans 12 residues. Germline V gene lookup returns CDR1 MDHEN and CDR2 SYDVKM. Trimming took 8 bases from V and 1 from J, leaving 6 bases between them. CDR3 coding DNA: TGTGCCAGCTCCCAAAGCAATCAGCCCCAGCATTTT. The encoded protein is CASSQSNQPQHF.

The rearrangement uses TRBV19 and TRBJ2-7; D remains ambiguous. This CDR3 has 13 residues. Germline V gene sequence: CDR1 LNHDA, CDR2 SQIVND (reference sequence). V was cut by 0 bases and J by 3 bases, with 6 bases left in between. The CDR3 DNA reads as TGTGCCAGTAGTATAGAACGCGGCTACGAGCAGTACTTC. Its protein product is CASSIERGYEQYF.

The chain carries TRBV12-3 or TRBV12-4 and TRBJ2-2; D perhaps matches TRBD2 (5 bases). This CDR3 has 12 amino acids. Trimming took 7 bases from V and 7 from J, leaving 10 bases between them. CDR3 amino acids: CASTWTLGELFF. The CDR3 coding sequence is TGTGCCAGCACCTGGACTCTCGGGGAGCTGTTTTTT.

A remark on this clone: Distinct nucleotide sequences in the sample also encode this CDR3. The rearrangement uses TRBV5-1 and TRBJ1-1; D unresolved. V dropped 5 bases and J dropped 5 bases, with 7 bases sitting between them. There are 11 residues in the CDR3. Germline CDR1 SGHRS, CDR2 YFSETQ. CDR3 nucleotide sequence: TGCGCCAGCAGATCCGGGACTGAAGCTTTCTTT. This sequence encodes CASRSGTEAFF.

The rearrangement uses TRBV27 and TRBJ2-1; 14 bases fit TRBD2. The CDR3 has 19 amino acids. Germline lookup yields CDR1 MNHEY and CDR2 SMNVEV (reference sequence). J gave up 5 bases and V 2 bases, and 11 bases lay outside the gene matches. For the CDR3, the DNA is TGTGCCAGCAGTTTAGCGCAGCACAGGGGACTAGCGGGGGACAATGAGCAGTTCTTC. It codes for CASSLAQHRGLAGDNEQFF.

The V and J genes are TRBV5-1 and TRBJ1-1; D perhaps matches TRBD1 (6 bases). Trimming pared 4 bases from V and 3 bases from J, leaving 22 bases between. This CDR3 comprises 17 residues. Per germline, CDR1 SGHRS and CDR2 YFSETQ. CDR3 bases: TGCGCCAGCAGCCCCCGTTTAGGGGGTAAGGGGGACACTGAAGCTTTCTTT. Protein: CASSPRLGGKGDTEAFF.

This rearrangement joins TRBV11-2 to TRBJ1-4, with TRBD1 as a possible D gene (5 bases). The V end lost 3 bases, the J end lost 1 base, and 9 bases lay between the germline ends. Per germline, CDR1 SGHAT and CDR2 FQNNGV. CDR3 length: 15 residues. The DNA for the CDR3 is TGTGCCAGCAGCTTTCGGGGGGTAACTAATGAAAAACTGTTTTTT. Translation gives CASSFRGVTNEKLFF.

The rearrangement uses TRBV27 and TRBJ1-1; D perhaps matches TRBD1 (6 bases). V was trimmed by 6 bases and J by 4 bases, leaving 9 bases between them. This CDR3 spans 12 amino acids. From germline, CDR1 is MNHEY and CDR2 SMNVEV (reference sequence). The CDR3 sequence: CASRNRVTEAFF. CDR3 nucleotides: TGTGCCAGCAGGAACAGGGTCACTGAAGCTTTCTTT.

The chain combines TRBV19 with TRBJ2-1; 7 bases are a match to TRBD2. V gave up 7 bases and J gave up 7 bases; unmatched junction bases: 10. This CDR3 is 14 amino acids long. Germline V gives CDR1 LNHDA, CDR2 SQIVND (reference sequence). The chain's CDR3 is CASNPTSSQNEQFF. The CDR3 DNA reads TGTGCCAGTAACCCGACTAGCAGCCAAAATGAGCAGTTCTTC.

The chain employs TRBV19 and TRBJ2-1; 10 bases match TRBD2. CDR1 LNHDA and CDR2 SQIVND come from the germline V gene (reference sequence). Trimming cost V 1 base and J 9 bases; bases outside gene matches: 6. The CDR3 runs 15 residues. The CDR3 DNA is TGTGCCAGTAGTATAGTGGCTAGCGGGGGCGGTGAGCAGTTCTTC. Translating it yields CASSIVASGGGEQFF.

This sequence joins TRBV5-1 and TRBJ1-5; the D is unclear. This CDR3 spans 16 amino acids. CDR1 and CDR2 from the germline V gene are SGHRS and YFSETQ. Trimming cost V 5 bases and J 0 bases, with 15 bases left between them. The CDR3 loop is CASRVRVHHSNQPQHF. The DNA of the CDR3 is TGCGCCAGCAGGGTCCGGGTTCACCATAGCAATCAGCCCCAGCATTTT.

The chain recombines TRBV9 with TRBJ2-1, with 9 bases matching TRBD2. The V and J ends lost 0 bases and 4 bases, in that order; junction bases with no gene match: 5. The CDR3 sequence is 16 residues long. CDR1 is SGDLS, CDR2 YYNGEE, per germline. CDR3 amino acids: CASSVAASGGYNEQFF. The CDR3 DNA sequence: TGTGCCAGCAGCGTAGCTGCAAGCGGGGGGTACAATGAGCAGTTCTTC.

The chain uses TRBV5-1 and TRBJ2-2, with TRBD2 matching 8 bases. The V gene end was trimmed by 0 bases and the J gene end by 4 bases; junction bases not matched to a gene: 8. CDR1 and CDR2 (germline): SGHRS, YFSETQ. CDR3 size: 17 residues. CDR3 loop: CASSLAGGGRSTGELFF. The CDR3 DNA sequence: TGCGCCAGCAGCTTGGCCGGCGGGGGGCGGAGCACCGGGGAGCTGTTTTTT.

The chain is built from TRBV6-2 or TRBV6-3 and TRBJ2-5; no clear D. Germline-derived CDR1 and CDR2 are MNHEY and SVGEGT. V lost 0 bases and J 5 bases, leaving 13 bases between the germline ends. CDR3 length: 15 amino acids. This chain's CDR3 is CASSYSYSAPETQYF. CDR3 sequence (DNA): TGTGCCAGCAGTTACTCGTACAGTGCCCCCGAGACCCAGTACTTC.

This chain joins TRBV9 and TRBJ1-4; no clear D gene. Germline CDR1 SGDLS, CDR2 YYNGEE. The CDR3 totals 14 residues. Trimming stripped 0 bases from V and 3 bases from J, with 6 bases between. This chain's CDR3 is CASSVARSNEKLFF. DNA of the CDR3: TGTGCCAGCAGCGTAGCCAGGTCTAATGAAAAACTGTTTTTT. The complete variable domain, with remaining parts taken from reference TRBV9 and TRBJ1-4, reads DSGVTQTPKHLITATGQRVTLRCSPRSGDLSVYWYQQSLDQGLQFLIQYYNGEERAKGNILERFSAQQFPDLHSELNLSSLELGDSALYFCASSVARSNEKLFFGSGTQLSVL.

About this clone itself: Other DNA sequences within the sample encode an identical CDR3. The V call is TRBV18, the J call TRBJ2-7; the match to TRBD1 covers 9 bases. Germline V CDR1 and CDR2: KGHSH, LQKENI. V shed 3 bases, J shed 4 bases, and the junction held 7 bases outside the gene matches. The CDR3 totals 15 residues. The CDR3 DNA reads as TGTGCCAGCTCACCGGGACAGGGCCTCTCTTACGAGCAGTACTTC. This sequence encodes CASSPGQGLSYEQYF. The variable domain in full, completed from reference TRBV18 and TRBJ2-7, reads NAGVMQNPRHLVRRRGQEARLRCSPMKGHSHVYWYRQLPEEGLKFMVYLQKENIIDESGMPKERFSAEFPKEGPSILRIQQVVRGDSAAYFCASSPGQGLSYEQYFGPGTRLTVT.

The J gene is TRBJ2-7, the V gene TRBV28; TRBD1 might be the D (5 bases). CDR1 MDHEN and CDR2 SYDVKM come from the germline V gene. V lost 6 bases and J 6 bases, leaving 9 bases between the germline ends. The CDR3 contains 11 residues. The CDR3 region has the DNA TGTGCCAGCAGAATGACAGTCGAGCAGTACTTC. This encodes CASRMTVEQYF.